The 22 T cell receptor beta chains given below trace back to one sample, sequenced in a study of blood T cell repertoires in COVID-19. This table comes from immunoSEQ multiplex PCR, and its TCRdb copy is limited to in-frame clones, with some not included. The table has 70,000 to 90,000 clones, around 75% seen once. What was sequenced was peripheral blood. These receptors were obtained from a human donor in a cohort sampled during active COVID-19.

This clone was detected once. This rearrangement joins TRBV3-1 (or the pseudogene TRBV3-2) to TRBJ1-6; the match to TRBD1 covers 10 bases. Trimming at V came to 1 base and at J to 8 bases, leaving 2 bases not matched to a gene. Germline V gene data show CDR1 as LGHDT and CDR2 as YNNKEL (reference sequence). This CDR3 comprises 15 residues. The CDR3 region is CASSQGQGAYSPLHF. The CDR3 DNA follows: TGTGCCAGCAGCCAAGGACAGGGGGCTTATTCACCCCTCCACTTT.

V and J are TRBV28 and TRBJ1-2; D not resolved. Germline V gene sequence: CDR1 MDHEN, CDR2 SYDVKM. Deletions cut 6 bases from V and 6 bases from J, with 14 bases between. The CDR3 length is 13 residues. CDR3 region: CASRVVRGHGYTF. CDR3 nucleotides: TGTGCCAGCAGAGTGGTACGGGGTCATGGCTACACCTTC.

The chain combines TRBV28 with TRBJ1-4, with TRBD1 identical over 8 bases. Germline V lookup: CDR1 MDHEN, CDR2 SYDVKM. Trimming at V came to 3 bases and at J to 6 bases, leaving 6 bases not matched to a gene. There are 15 residues in the CDR3. The CDR3 region is CASSFQTGGDEKLFF. CDR3 coding DNA: TGTGCCAGCAGTTTCCAAACAGGGGGGGATGAAAAACTGTTTTTT.

This sequence joins TRBV11-2 and TRBJ2-7; D possibly corresponds to TRBD2 (6 bases). Germline values: CDR1 SGHAT, CDR2 FQNNGV. Trimming stripped 1 base from V and 2 bases from J, with 21 bases between. This CDR3 comprises 18 residues. The CDR3: CASSLGKGGNTVPYEQYF. The CDR3, as DNA: TGTGCCAGCAGCTTAGGGAAGGGCGGGAACACCGTTCCCTACGAGCAGTACTTC.

The rearrangement links TRBV19 to TRBJ1-2; TRBD1 is a possible D gene (6 bases). V lost 6 bases and J 1 base, leaving 9 bases between the germline ends. There are 13 residues in the CDR3. Germline loops: CDR1 LNHDA, CDR2 SQIVND (reference sequence). CDR3 sequence (DNA): TGTGCCAGTAGCCCGGACAGTAACTATGGCTACACCTTC. Its translation: CASSPDSNYGYTF.

V is TRBV10-2 and J is TRBJ1-1; 7 bases line up with TRBD1. The CDR3 sequence is 13 residues long. V was pared by 8 bases and J by 3 bases, with 6 bases of the junction left unmatched. Per germline, CDR1 WSHSY and CDR2 SAAADI. The CDR3 loop is CASRQGLDTEAFF. The CDR3 bases are TGCGCCAGCCGACAGGGACTGGACACTGAAGCTTTCTTT.

The chain combines TRBV29-1 with TRBJ2-1, with TRBD1 matching 7 bases. Per germline, CDR1 SQVTM and CDR2 ANQGSEA. This CDR3 contains 14 residues. Trimming took 7 bases from V and 2 from J; bases not matched to a gene: 8. The CDR3 here is CSASGTATYNEQFF. The CDR3 bases are TGCAGCGCCTCCGGGACAGCCACCTACAATGAGCAGTTCTTC.

The CDR3 loop reads CASSLGGAPPLEQYF. DNA of the CDR3: TGTGCCAGCAGCTTAGGCGGTGCCCCGCCGCTCGAGCAGTACTTC. This rearrangement joins TRBV7-9 to TRBJ2-7; D not resolved. The CDR3 consists of 15 residues. V lost 1 base and J lost 6, with 16 bases in between. Per germline, CDR1 SEHNR and CDR2 FQNEAQ (reference sequence).

Only a few counts were recorded for this clone. The V gene is TRBV5-1, the J gene TRBJ1-4; 7 bases line up with TRBD1. CDR3 length: 13 residues. Germline values: CDR1 SGHRS, CDR2 YFSETQ. With 2 bases clipped from V and 8 bases from J, the junction kept 3 bases outside the gene matches. CDR3 sequence reads: CASSLQGWEKLFF. The CDR3 DNA follows: TGCGCCAGCAGCTTACAGGGGTGGGAAAAACTGTTTTTT.

The V call is TRBV4-1, the J call TRBJ1-6; D ambiguous. The V and J ends lost 0 bases and 6 bases respectively, with 6 bases between them. The CDR3 sequence is 14 residues long. Germline V gene lookup returns CDR1 MGHRA and CDR2 YSYEKL. As DNA, the CDR3 is TGCGCCAGCAGCCAAGACTTCGTTAATTCACCCCTCCACTTT. Translation gives CASSQDFVNSPLHF.

V is TRBV20-1 and J is TRBJ2-3; tentative D call: TRBD2 (6 bases). The CDR3 has 17 residues. Per the germline V gene, CDR1 is DFQATT and CDR2 is SNEGSKA (reference sequence). V lost 3 bases and J lost 0, with 19 bases in between. DNA for the CDR3: TGCAGTGCTAGTGGGCCGGGACGCGGGGTTAGCACAGATACGCAGTATTTT. It specifies CSASGPGRGVSTDTQYF.

The rearrangement uses TRBV5-6 and TRBJ2-7; D perhaps matches TRBD1 (6 bases). CDR1 SGHDT and CDR2 YYEEEE come from the germline V gene. Trimming cost V 2 bases and J 7 bases, with 13 bases left between them. CDR3 size: 13 residues. The CDR3: CASSFLQGQEQYF. The CDR3 coding sequence is TGTGCCAGCAGCTTTTTACAGGGCCAAGAGCAGTACTTC.

This clone turned up a few times. In nucleotides, the CDR3 is TGCGCCAGCAGCCGCAGTCCCCCCCAGACTAGCGGGGCCTCCGGTGAGCAGTTCTTC. Encoded protein: CASSRSPPQTSGASGEQFF. V and J are TRBV4-1 and TRBJ2-1, with 11 bases identical to TRBD2. The ends lost 4 bases at V and 9 bases at J; junction bases unmatched: 20. There are 19 residues in the CDR3. Looked up from germline, CDR1 is MGHRA and CDR2 is YSYEKL.

In this sample, this clone turned up a few times. One junction end disagrees with the germline gene, perhaps due to a read error. The chain links TRBV7-7 to TRBJ2-3; TRBD2 is a possible D gene (6 bases). The germline V gene encodes CDR1 SSHAT and CDR2 FNYEAQ (reference sequence). CDR3 length: 15 residues. The CDR3 loop is CASSLGGPGVDTQYF. CDR3 sequence (DNA): TGTGCTAGCAGCCTGGGGGGTCCGGGGGTAGATACGCAGTATTTT.

The rearrangement uses TRBV19 and TRBJ1-1, with D possibly matching TRBD1 (5 bases). The CDR3 extends over 15 amino acids. Germline V gene data show CDR1 as LNHDA and CDR2 as SQIVND (reference sequence). Trimming cost V 2 bases and J 1 base, with 11 bases left between them. The CDR3 here is CASSINEQGNTEAFF. CDR3 nucleotide sequence: TGTGCCAGTAGTATAAACGAGCAGGGGAACACTGAAGCTTTCTTT.

This clone was observed a single time. The V gene is TRBV2, the J gene TRBJ1-6; D is perhaps TRBD1 (6 bases). The CDR3 extends over 16 amino acids. Trimming stripped 6 bases from V and 3 bases from J, with 15 bases between. Germline CDR1 SNHLY, CDR2 FYNNEI. Written as DNA, the CDR3 is TGTGCCAGCAGGGACGACAGGCAGCTCTATAATTCACCCCTCCACTTT. It encodes CASRDDRQLYNSPLHF.

This chain links TRBV5-1 with TRBJ2-1; 9 bases map to TRBD2. CDR1 is SGHRS, CDR2 YFSETQ, per germline. Trimming took 4 bases from V and 0 from J; bases not matched to a gene: 8. The CDR3 totals 17 residues. The CDR3: CASSESTSGYSYNEQFF. CDR3 DNA sequence: TGCGCCAGCAGCGAATCCACTAGCGGGTACTCCTACAATGAGCAGTTCTTC.

The J gene is TRBJ2-5, the V gene TRBV11-3, with 9 positions matching TRBD2. V shed 2 bases and J 5 bases; nucleotides not matched to a gene: 6. In germline, CDR1 is SGHNT, CDR2 YENEEA. This CDR3 is 15 amino acids long. In DNA, the CDR3 is TGTGCCAGCAGCTTAATAGCGGGAGACTGGGAGACCCAGTACTTC. This translates into CASSLIAGDWETQYF.

The J gene is TRBJ2-1, the V gene TRBV7-9, with TRBD2 matching over 7 bases. Unmatched junction bases numbered 13, after V lost 5 bases and J lost 6 bases. This CDR3 spans 16 amino acids. Germline V gene lookup returns CDR1 SEHNR and CDR2 FQNEAQ (reference sequence). The CDR3, as DNA: TGTGCCAGCAGCCGAGGAACGGGAGGTCCCCGCAATGAGCAGTTCTTC. Translated: CASSRGTGGPRNEQFF.

The gene calls are TRBV4-2 and TRBJ2-2, with D hard to call. CDR3 length: 14 residues. The V gene's germline CDR1 is LGHNA and CDR2 YNFKEQ. With 3 bases removed from V and 9 bases from J, the gap between germline ends came to 14 bases. CDR3 region: CASSHPPTPRELFF. CDR3 nucleotides: TGTGCCAGCAGCCACCCCCCAACTCCGAGGGAGCTGTTTTTT.

The rearrangement links TRBV28 to TRBJ2-7; 10 bases agree with TRBD2. The V and J ends lost 9 bases and 3 bases, in that order; junction bases with no gene match: 8. The length of the CDR3 is 14 residues. From germline, CDR1 is MDHEN and CDR2 SYDVKM. CDR3 nucleotide sequence: TGTGCCAGTACGTCGGCTAGCGGGAGCTACGAGCAGTACTTC. This translates into CASTSASGSYEQYF.

In DNA form, the CDR3 reads TGTGCCATCAGTGAGCGGGATTGGGGCGGGGAGCTGTTTTTT. Protein: CAISERDWGGELFF. The chain has TRBV10-3 and TRBJ2-2; weak D call: TRBD2 (5 bases). The length of the CDR3 is 14 residues. Germline V gives CDR1 ENHRY, CDR2 SYGVKD. V was pared by 2 bases and J by 7 bases, with 11 bases between.